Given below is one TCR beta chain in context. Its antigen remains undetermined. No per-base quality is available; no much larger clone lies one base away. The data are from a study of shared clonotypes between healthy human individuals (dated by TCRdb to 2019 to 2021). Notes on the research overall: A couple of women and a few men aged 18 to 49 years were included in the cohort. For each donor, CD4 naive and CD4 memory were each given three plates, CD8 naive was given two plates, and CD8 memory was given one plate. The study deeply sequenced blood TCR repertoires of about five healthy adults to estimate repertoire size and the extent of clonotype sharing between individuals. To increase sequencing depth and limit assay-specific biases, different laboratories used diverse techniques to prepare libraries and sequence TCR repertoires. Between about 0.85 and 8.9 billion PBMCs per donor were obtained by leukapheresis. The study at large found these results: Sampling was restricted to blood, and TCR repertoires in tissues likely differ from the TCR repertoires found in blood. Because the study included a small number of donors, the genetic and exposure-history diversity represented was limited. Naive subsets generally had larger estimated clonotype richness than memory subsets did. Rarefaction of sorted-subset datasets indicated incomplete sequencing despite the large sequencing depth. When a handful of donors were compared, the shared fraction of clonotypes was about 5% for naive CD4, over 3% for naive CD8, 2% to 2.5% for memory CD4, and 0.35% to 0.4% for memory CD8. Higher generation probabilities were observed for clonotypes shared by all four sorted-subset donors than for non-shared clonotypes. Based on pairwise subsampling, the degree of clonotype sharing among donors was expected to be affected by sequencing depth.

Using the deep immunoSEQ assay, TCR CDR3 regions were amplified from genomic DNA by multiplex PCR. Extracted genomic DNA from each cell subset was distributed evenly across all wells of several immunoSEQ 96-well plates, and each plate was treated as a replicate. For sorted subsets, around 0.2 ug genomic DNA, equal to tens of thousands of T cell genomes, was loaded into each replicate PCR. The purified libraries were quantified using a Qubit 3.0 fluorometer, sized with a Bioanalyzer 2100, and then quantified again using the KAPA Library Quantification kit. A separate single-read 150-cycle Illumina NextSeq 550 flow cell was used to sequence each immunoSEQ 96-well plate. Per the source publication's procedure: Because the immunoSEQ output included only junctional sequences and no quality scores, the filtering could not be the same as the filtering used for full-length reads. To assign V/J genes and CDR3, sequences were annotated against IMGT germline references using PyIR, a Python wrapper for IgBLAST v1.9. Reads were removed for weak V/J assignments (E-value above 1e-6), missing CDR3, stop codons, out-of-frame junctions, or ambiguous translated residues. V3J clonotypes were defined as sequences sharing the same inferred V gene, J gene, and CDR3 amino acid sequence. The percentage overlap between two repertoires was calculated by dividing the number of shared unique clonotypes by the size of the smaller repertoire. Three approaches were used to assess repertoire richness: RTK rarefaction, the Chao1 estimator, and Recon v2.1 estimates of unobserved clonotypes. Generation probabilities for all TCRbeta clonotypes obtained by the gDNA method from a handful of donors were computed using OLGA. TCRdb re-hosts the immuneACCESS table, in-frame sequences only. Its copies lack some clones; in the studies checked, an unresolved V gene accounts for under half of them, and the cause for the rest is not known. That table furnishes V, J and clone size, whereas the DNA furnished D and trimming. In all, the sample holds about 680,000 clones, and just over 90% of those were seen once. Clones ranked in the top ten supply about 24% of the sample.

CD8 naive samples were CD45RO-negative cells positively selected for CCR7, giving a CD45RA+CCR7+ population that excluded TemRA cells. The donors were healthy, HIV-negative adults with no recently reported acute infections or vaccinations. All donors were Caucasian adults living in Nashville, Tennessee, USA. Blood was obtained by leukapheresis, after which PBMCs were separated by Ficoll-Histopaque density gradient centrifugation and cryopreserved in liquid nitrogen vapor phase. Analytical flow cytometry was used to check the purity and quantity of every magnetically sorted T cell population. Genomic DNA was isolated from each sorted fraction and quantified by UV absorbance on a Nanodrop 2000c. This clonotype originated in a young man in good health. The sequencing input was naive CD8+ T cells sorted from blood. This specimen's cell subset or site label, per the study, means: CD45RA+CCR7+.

The DNA sequence follows: TGTGCCAGTAGCCACCGGGACCGGCGGAATGAGCAGTTCTTC. Its product reads: CASSHRDRRNEQFF. In this chain, TRBV19 is recombined with TRBJ2-1; the D gene is perhaps TRBD1 or TRBD2, as each covers 5 bases. Between the V and J ends, shortened by 6 bases and 7 bases respectively, the junction contains 16 bases. Reading from cysteine to phenylalanine, the CDR3 counts 14 amino acids. Here the CDR3 DNA is all that survives: 42 bases in frame from base 1. As encoded in the germline V gene (reference sequence), CDR1 is LNHDA while CDR2 is SQIVND.